The clone carrying this T cell receptor beta chain has at least ten counts. Its specificity is unknown. The library was built from approximately 400 ng RNA with molecular barcoded adaptors for alpha/delta and beta/gamma chains. One entry per CDR3 protein, called by TCRdb with MiXCR from the reads. The sample has fewer than 150,000 distinct CDR3 sequences, 13% seen once. This sample is part of a study of read filtering for tumor transcriptome and immune sequencing. Trimming pared 6 bases from V and 1 base from J, leaving 12 bases between. The CDR3 extends over 14 amino acids. Germline assignment: CDR1 MNHEY and CDR2 SVGEGT. General observations from the study: This fraction held mixed bone marrow immune cells after CD138-negative sorting. Even smaller IR-seq throughput identified most shared clonotypes.

Source material: a population of CD138-negative cells sorted from bone marrow. The rearrangement joins TRBV6-2 or TRBV6-3 to TRBJ1-1; D is unresolved. The sequence came from a donor at least 40 years old with multiple myeloma. CDR3 region: CASSPRLENTEAFF. Written as DNA, the CDR3 is TGTGCCAGCAGCCCCCGGTTGGAGAACACTGAAGCTTTCTTT.